The rows below give T cell receptor beta chains drawn from one sample of a study of blood T cell repertoires in COVID-19. Profiled with immunoSEQ multiplex PCR; TCRdb holds only in-frame clones, not every one. Of more than 95,000 clones in the sample, 55% to 75% were seen once. The sequencing sample was made of peripheral blood. All receptors derive from a woman in her 70s with acute or convalescent COVID-19. CDR3s leave out the opening cysteine and the closing phenylalanine or tryptophan.

>TRBV10-3
ATKRGGQTDTQY
>TRBV3-1/TRBV3-2
ASSQEDRRGAF
>TRBV6-1
ASSERTGGLLH
>TRBV5-5
ASSLSGSSGSTDTQY
>TRBV5-1
ASSLRGRAGGYT
>TRBV19
ASSAKGQVPEEAF
>TRBV6-1
ASSEEGGRGETQY
>TRBV27
ASSLWLAGVDTQY
>TRBV6-5
ASSSTRTGVNEQF
>TRBV28
ASSYRQGQGSTEAF
>TRBV28
ASSAPVSGRYEQF
>TRBV15
ATSRLQDRGNYGYT
>TRBV6-1
ASSARTGTVNTGELF
>TRBV7-9
ASSPSGGVNYGYT
>TRBV6-5
ASSYGTPNNEQF
>TRBV5-1
ASSLARLASSPEQF
>TRBV2
ASTGQGYGYT
>TRBV9
ASSVGQGGYGYT
>TRBV7-6
ASSLLGGTQY
>TRBV14
ASSLWTSAYNEQF
>TRBV19
ASSIRGADTQY
>TRBV7-2
ASSAPGTPSYEQY
>TRBV7-8
ASSSRDRGVAQY
>TRBV11-2
ASSLGAVLSEKLF
>TRBV18
ASSPPASRGNEQF
>TRBV29-1
SVATGSNTGELF
>TRBV6-1
ASSVTGGLDVNGYT
>TRBV7-9
ASRGAAYEQY
>TRBV2
ASSDDSGGETQY
>TRBV5-1
ASSLASGSSTNEKLF
>TRBV19
ASRSRVRQGPSNQPQH
>TRBV7-9
TSSLSRGTPPYEQY
>TRBV11-2
ASMGDRSYEQY
>TRBV6-5
ASISDSYGYT
>TRBV9
ASSPPGASGGYTGELF
>TRBV19
ATEPGVWSNQPQH
>TRBV5-3
ARSHDRDSTYEQY
>TRBV5-1
ASSLAPTGVDYEQY
>TRBV6-4
ASSDKQGGPDTQY
>TRBV5-5
ASSLAWGQGVTEAF
>TRBV28
ASSQRTGRTEQF
>TRBV7-2
ASSSRTSGGLI
>TRBV29-1
SVDNSGTGGYT
>TRBV19
ASSLRGFAAETQY
>TRBV9
ASSVVAGGPYKQF
>TRBV3-1/TRBV3-2
ASSRQNYGYT
>TRBV15
ATSRDRGEHQPQH
>TRBV6-5
ASSYSRSLVSPLH
>TRBV11-2
ASNTGGGVEQY
>TRBV7-7
ASSSYSDRGLNQPQH
>TRBV10-3
ATLGTQGAQY
>TRBV4-2
ASSQDRLTDTQY
>TRBV29-1
SVAGTPYGYT
>TRBV4-2
ASSQDRTGAWTQY
>TRBV7-8
ASSLAMASNQPQH
>TRBV18
ASSPSTTDSPLH
>TRBV24-1
ATSDTFSGRAYTQY